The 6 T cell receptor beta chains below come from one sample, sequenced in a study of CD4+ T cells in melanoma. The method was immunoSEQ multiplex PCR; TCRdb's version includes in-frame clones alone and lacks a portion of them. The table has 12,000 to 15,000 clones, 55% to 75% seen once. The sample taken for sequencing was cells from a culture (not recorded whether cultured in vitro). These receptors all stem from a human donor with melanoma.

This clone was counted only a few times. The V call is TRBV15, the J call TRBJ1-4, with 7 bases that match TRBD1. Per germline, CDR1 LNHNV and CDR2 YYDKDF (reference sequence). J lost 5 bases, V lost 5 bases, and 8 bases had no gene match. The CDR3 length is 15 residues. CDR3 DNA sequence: TGTGCCACCAGCTCGGGACAGCCCCGCAATGAAAAACTGTTTTTT. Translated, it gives CATSSGQPRNEKLFF.

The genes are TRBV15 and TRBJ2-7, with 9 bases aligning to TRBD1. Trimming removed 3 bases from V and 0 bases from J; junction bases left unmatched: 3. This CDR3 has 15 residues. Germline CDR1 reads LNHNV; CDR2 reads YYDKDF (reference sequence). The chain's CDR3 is CATSRGQGDSYEQYF. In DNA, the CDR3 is TGTGCCACCAGCAGGGGACAGGGCGACTCCTACGAGCAGTACTTC.

CDR3 sequence: CASSKVGVRGNTIYF. CDR3 nucleotide sequence: TGTGCCAGCAGCAAAGTAGGGGTACGTGGAAACACCATATATTTT. The rearrangement links TRBV21-1 to TRBJ1-3; the D call TRBD1 from the table was never checked on the DNA. TRBV21-1 is deemed a pseudogene. The CDR3 is 15 amino acids.

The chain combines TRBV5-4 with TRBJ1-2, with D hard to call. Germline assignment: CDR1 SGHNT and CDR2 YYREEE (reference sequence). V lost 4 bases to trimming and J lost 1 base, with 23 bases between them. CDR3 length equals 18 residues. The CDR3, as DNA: TGTGCCAGCAGCCAAGTTTGGGTTACGAAGGGCCATAACTATGGCTACACCTTC. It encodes CASSQVWVTKGHNYGYTF.

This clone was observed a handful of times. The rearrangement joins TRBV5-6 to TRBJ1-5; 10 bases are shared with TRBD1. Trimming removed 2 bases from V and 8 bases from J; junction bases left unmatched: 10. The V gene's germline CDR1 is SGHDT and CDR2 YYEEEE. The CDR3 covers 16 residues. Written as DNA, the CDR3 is TGTGCCAGCAGCTTCCTCGGGGACAGGGGTTCGGAGCCCCAGCATTTT. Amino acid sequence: CASSFLGDRGSEPQHF. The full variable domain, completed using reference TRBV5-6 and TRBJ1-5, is DAGVTQSPTHLIKTRGQQVTLRCSPKSGHDTVSWYQQALGQGPQFIFQYYEEEERQRGNFPDRFSGHQFPNYSSELNVNALLLGDSALYLCASSFLGDRGSEPQHFGDGTRLSIL.

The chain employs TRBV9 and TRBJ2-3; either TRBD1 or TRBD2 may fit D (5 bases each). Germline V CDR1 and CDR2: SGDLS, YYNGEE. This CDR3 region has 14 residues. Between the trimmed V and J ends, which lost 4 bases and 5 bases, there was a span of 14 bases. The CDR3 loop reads CASSLGAGGDTQYF. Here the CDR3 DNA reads TGTGCCAGCAGCCTTGGGGCTGGGGGAGATACGCAGTATTTT.